Described below is a single T cell receptor beta chain sequence and its context. Its antigen is as yet unknown. PCR used 60 Vbeta primers and 13 Jbeta primers. Profiled with immunoSEQ multiplex PCR; TCRdb holds only in-frame clones, not every one. The sample's table shows approximately 190,000 clones. The data originate from a study of cytomegalovirus exposure and HLA in healthy donors. Study-wide findings and caveats: Testing in vitro showed a few CMV-associated chains specific for CMV antigens.

The CDR3 is 15 amino acids. CDR1 and CDR2 (germline): SGDLS, YYNGEE. J gave up 5 bases and V 1 base, and 6 bases lay outside the gene matches. The TCR sequence derives from a boy aged 5 to 17 in good health and CMV-seronegative. Sequences were obtained from PBMCs. The rearrangement links TRBV9 to TRBJ2-1, with TRBD2 matching 7 bases. The CDR3 protein is CASSVRAGFNNEQFF. For the CDR3, the DNA is TGTGCCAGCAGCGTAAGAGCGGGGTTCAACAATGAGCAGTTCTTC.